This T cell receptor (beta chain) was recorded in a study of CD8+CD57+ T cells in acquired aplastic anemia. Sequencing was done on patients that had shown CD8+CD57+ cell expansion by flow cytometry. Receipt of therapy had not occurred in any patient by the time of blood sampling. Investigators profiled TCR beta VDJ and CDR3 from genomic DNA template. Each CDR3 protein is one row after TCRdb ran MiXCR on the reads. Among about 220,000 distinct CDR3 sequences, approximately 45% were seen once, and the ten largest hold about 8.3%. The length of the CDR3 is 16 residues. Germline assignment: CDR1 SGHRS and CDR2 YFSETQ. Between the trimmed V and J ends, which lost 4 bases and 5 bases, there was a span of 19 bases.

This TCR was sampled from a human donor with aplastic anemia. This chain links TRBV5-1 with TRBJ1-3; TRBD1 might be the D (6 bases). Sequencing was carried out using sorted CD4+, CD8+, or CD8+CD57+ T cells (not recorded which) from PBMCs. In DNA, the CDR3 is TGCGCCAGCAGCCCGACTTCGGGGACATTGAGAAACACCATATATTTT. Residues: CASSPTSGTLRNTIYF.